The 12 T cell receptor beta chains in this list originate from one sample, sequenced in a study of blood T cells in healthy people across ages. Together with a sample-barcoded 5' primer, a J-beta primer mix was included in a second PCR lasting roughly 6 to 12 cycles. TCRdb independently ran MiXCR on the 5' RACE reads; one entry per CDR3 protein. The sample records around 2 million distinct CDR3 sequences, around 42% being singletons. Specimen: blood. These receptors all come from a human donor in good health.

As to this clonotype: One end of the junction varies from germline; a read error may be responsible. The V gene is TRBV12-3 or TRBV12-4, the J gene TRBJ1-6; D is perhaps TRBD1 (5 bases). This CDR3 comprises 17 residues. CDR3 in amino acids: CTSSLVWGFHYNSLLHF. CDR3 DNA: TGTACCAGCAGTTTGGTGTGGGGCTTTCACTATAATTCACTCCTCCACTTT.

The chain uses TRBV20-1 and TRBJ1-5; 7 nucleotides match TRBD1. CDR1 is DFQATT and CDR2 is SNEGSKA in the germline V gene (reference sequence). V shed 6 bases, J shed 11 bases, and the junction held 10 bases outside the gene matches. The CDR3 has 12 amino acids. The CDR3 bases are TGCAGTGCCCCGGACAGGTCGGAGTCCCAGCATTTT. This encodes CSAPDRSESQHF.

This sequence joins TRBV29-1 and TRBJ1-1; D may be TRBD1 (6 bases). Germline CDR1 and CDR2: SQVTM and ANQGSEA. Trimming removed 6 bases at V and 1 base at J, with 12 bases between. The CDR3 loop spans 13 amino acids. The CDR3 DNA reads as TGCAGCGTCAACAGGGACACGAACACTGAAGCTTTCTTT. Protein: CSVNRDTNTEAFF.

The chain uses TRBV7-8 and TRBJ2-5, with TRBD1 matching over 8 bases. CDR1 and CDR2 (germline): SGHVS, FQNEAQ. The CDR3 is made up of 15 amino acids. With V trimmed by 6 bases and J by 2 bases, 8 bases remained unmatched. The CDR3 DNA sequence: TGTGCCAGCAGTCCAGGGGGCGCTTGGCAAGAGACCCAGTACTTC. Translating gives CASSPGGAWQETQYF.

The V gene is TRBV3-1, the J gene TRBJ1-2, with D hard to call. The V end was cut by 0 bases, the J end by 8 bases, with 16 bases between. The CDR3 length is 15 residues. CDR1 is LGHDT, CDR2 YNNKEL, per germline (reference sequence). Here the CDR3 DNA reads TGTGCCAGCAGCCAAGATGCCGGCCCGGGAGGGGGCTACACCTTC. Its protein product is CASSQDAGPGGGYTF. Variable domain in full (rest from reference TRBV3-1 and TRBJ1-2): DTAVSQTPKYLVTQMGNDKSIKCEQNLGHDTMYWYKQDSKKFLKIMFSYNNKELIINETVPNRFSPKSPDKAHLNLHINSLELGDSAVYFCASSQDAGPGGGYTFGSGTRLTVV.

This clonotype was counted only a few times. The rearrangement uses TRBV7-3 and TRBJ2-7; no clear D. This CDR3 region has 13 residues. Trimming shortened V by 2 bases and J by 3 bases, and 8 bases separated the two germline ends. Germline V lookup: CDR1 SGHTA, CDR2 FQGTGA. CDR3 nucleotide sequence: TGTGCCAGCAGCTTATGGCCGAACTACGAGCAGTACTTC. Translation: CASSLWPNYEQYF.

This clonotype was observed a handful of times. The chain employs TRBV7-2 and TRBJ2-7, with 7 positions matching TRBD2. The CDR3 totals 15 residues. V trimming: 1 base; J trimming: 3 bases; junction bases outside the gene matches: 6. Germline lookup yields CDR1 SGHTA and CDR2 FQGNSA. CDR3 sequence (DNA): TGTGCCAGCAGCTTAGGAGCGGGATCTCACTACGAGCAGTACTTC. Protein: CASSLGAGSHYEQYF.

This chain joins TRBV7-9 and TRBJ2-1; possible D gene TRBD1, 6 bases. This CDR3 is 18 amino acids long. Germline CDR1 reads SEHNR; CDR2 reads FQNEAQ (reference sequence). The V end lost 4 bases, the J end lost 3 bases, and 22 bases lay between the germline ends. The CDR3 DNA reads TGTGCCAGCAGCTCGGCCGGGTCCTCGAAGGGGGTCTACAATGAGCAGTTCTTC. It is translated as CASSSAGSSKGVYNEQFF.

Concerning this clonotype itself: This could be a read error, since a much larger clone is one nucleotide away. The chain has TRBV11-1 and TRBJ2-6; 9 bases match TRBD1. From germline, CDR1 is SGHAT and CDR2 FQDESV (reference sequence). The CDR3 consists of 18 residues. The CDR3 region has the DNA TGTGCCGGCAGCCCCCCCCGGACAGGGGTATCCGGGGCCAACGTCCTGACTTTC. Its translation is CAGSPPRTGVSGANVLTF. The whole variable domain, remainder taken from reference TRBV11-1 and TRBJ2-6, is EAEVAQSPRYKITEKSQAVAFWCDPISGHATLYWYRQILGQGPELLVQFQDESVVDDSQLPKDRFSAERLKGVDSTLKIQPAELGDSAMYLCAGSPPRTGVSGANVLTFGAGSRLTVL.

The rearrangement uses TRBV9 and TRBJ1-1; D possibly corresponds to TRBD1 (5 bases). This CDR3 contains 13 residues. Germline assignment: CDR1 SGDLS and CDR2 YYNGEE. V was cut by 7 bases and J by 4 bases, with 14 bases left in between. This CDR3 is CASAGPGGTEAFF. The DNA of the CDR3 is TGTGCCAGCGCGGGGCCTGGGGGCACTGAAGCTTTCTTT.

This clonotype was counted only a few times. The rearrangement uses TRBV2 and TRBJ2-5, with D possibly TRBD2 on 6 matching bases. The CDR3 has 15 amino acids. Trimming pared 5 bases from V and 4 bases from J, leaving 17 bases between. CDR1 SNHLY and CDR2 FYNNEI come from the germline V gene. CDR3 residues: CASSLQPSVPETQYF. The CDR3 DNA is TGTGCCAGCAGTCTTCAACCTAGCGTCCCAGAGACCCAGTACTTC.

As regards this clonotype: The DNA is omitted, as the CDR3 cannot be located on it reliably, and the CDR3 follows TCRdb's listing. This chain uses TRBV20-1 with TRBJ1-2; TRBD1 reflects the table's D call only, with no check against the DNA. Per germline, CDR1 DFQATT and CDR2 SNEGSKA (reference sequence). The length of the CDR3 is 13 amino acids, counting both ends. This CDR3 reads CSGSPGVSYGCTF.